A single sample is the source of the 18 T cell receptor beta chains below, sequenced in a study of a mutant IDH1 vaccine in newly diagnosed glioma. TCRdb keeps only in-frame clones here, not all; method: immunoSEQ multiplex PCR. The sample includes over 35,000 clones, roughly 80% of them seen just once. Their target antigens are unknown. Time point in this sample: week 23, last vaccination. Vaccine doses each comprised 300 ug of mutant IDH1 20-mer peptide, with topical imiquimod. The input for sequencing was PBMCs, taken from a glioma patient whose treatment included an IDH1 peptide vaccine. The source of these receptors is a woman between 18 and 29 years old with glioma. Some clones in this sample may be carry-over from other donors' samples.

The chain has TRBV27 and TRBJ2-7; D ambiguous. V was clipped by 2 bases and J by 2 bases, with 7 bases between them. Per the germline V gene, CDR1 is MNHEY and CDR2 is SMNVEV (reference sequence). The CDR3 is 13 residues long. Here the CDR3 reads CASSLTAPYEQYF. The CDR3 bases are TGTGCCAGCAGTTTAACGGCTCCCTACGAGCAGTACTTC.

The genes are TRBV7-9 and TRBJ2-3, with D unclear. Trimming removed 4 bases at V and 13 bases at J, with 12 bases between. Germline V gene data show CDR1 as SEHNR and CDR2 as FQNEAQ (reference sequence). This CDR3 is built from 11 residues. CDR3: CASSSSGDKYF. Here the CDR3 DNA reads TGTGCCAGCAGCTCCAGTGGCGACAAGTATTTT.

The chain carries TRBV20-1 and TRBJ1-2; 9 bases are shared with TRBD1. The CDR3 has 11 amino acids. Unmatched junction bases numbered 6, after V lost 3 bases and J lost 13 bases. The germline V gene has CDR1 DFQATT and CDR2 SNEGSKA (reference sequence). The CDR3 DNA is TGCAGTGCTAGTACAGGGGGCGCTTCCACCTTC. Its protein is CSASTGGASTF.

The chain joins TRBV29-1 to TRBJ1-2; the D is unclear. This CDR3 has 10 residues. The germline V gene has CDR1 SQVTM and CDR2 ANQGSEA. The V and J ends lost 1 base and 8 bases respectively, with 5 bases between them. The CDR3 reads CSVEGRGYTF. CDR3 nucleotide sequence: TGCAGCGTTGAAGGGCGGGGCTACACCTTC.

V usage is TRBV6-5 and J usage is TRBJ1-3; the D is unclear. Germline V gene data show CDR1 as MNHEY and CDR2 as SVGAGI. The length of the CDR3 is 14 residues. V lost 9 bases and J 0 bases, leaving 12 bases between the germline ends. CDR3 nucleotide sequence: TGTGCCAGTCAACCTCAAATCTCTGGAAACACCATATATTTT. Its protein is CASQPQISGNTIYF.

The chain uses TRBV5-4 and TRBJ2-5; 7 positions agree with TRBD2. The CDR3 has 17 amino acids. V was pared by 1 base and J by 4 bases, with 13 bases of the junction left unmatched. Per the germline V gene, CDR1 is SGHNT and CDR2 is YYREEE (reference sequence). The CDR3 bases are TGTGCCAGCAGCTTGCCCGCGGGAGAGATTTTAGGAGAGACCCAGTACTTC. The encoded protein is CASSLPAGEILGETQYF.

In this sample, this clone turned up once. The V call is TRBV27, the J call TRBJ2-7, with D possibly matching TRBD2 (6 bases). The germline V gene has CDR1 MNHEY and CDR2 SMNVEV (reference sequence). The CDR3 covers 11 residues. V dropped 11 bases and J dropped 3 bases, with 11 bases sitting between them. This CDR3 is CAAGPNYEQYF. CDR3 sequence (DNA): TGTGCCGCGGGACCGAACTACGAGCAGTACTTC.

J is TRBJ1-2 and V is TRBV6-1; D unresolved. Looked up from germline, CDR1 is MNHNS and CDR2 is SASEGT. The CDR3 has 12 amino acids. The V end was cut by 8 bases, the J end by 5 bases, with 12 bases between. The CDR3 DNA is TGTGCCAGCGAGCGAACAGTGTATGGCTACACCTTC. Its protein product is CASERTVYGYTF.

The V call is TRBV5-6, the J call TRBJ2-5, with D uncertain. This CDR3 region has 14 residues. The V gene lost 3 bases and the J gene lost 2 bases, with 11 bases spanning the gap. The germline V gene has CDR1 SGHDT and CDR2 YYEEEE. The DNA of the CDR3 is TGTGCCAGCAGCTCCCCTGAGGCTCAAGAGACCCAGTACTTC. It is translated as CASSSPEAQETQYF.

The chain combines TRBV7-2 with TRBJ2-2; D gene ambiguous. Germline CDR1 reads SGHTA; CDR2 reads FQGNSA. This CDR3 has 14 residues. Deletions cut 5 bases from V and 0 bases from J, with 7 bases between. This CDR3 is CASSPSPNTGELFF. As DNA, the CDR3 is TGTGCCAGCAGCCCGAGCCCGAACACCGGGGAGCTGTTTTTT. The variable domain in full, with the rest retrieved from reference TRBV7-2 and TRBJ2-2, is GAGVSQSPSNKVTEKGKDVELRCDPISGHTALYWYRQSLGQGLEFLIYFQGNSAPDKSGLPSDRFSAERTGGSVSTLTIQRTQQEDSAVYLCASSPSPNTGELFFGEGSRLTVL.

This rearrangement joins TRBV6-5 to TRBJ2-2; 8 bases align to TRBD2. V was pared by 6 bases and J by 6 bases, with 6 bases of the junction left unmatched. Germline CDR1 MNHEY, CDR2 SVGAGI. The CDR3 consists of 14 residues. CDR3: CASSPRGAPGELFF. CDR3 nucleotides: TGTGCCAGCAGCCCGCGGGGGGCCCCCGGGGAGCTGTTTTTT.

This sequence joins TRBV4-3 and TRBJ2-7, with a weak D call TRBD2 (6 bases). This CDR3 has 13 residues. In germline, CDR1 is LGHNA, CDR2 YSLEER. V was shortened by 1 base and J by 5 bases, with 9 bases between the two germline ends. CDR3 DNA sequence: TGCGCCAGCAGCCAAGTTCCGGGGGACGAGCAGTACTTC. It is translated as CASSQVPGDEQYF.

The V and J genes are TRBV11-1 and TRBJ2-5; weak D call: TRBD1 (5 bases). This CDR3 contains 13 residues. V was clipped by 5 bases and J by 5 bases, with 12 bases between them. Germline V CDR1 and CDR2: SGHAT, FQDESV (reference sequence). The CDR3 nucleotides read TGTGCCAGCAGCCGAAGGGCAGGGGAGACCCAGTACTTC. Translation: CASSRRAGETQYF.

This chain connects TRBV27 to TRBJ2-3; no clear D gene. Per germline, CDR1 MNHEY and CDR2 SMNVEV (reference sequence). The V gene lost 5 bases and the J gene lost 2 bases, with 11 bases spanning the gap. The CDR3 covers 14 residues. Here the CDR3 reads CASSLYLTTDTQYF. CDR3 bases: TGTGCCAGCAGTCTATACTTAACCACAGATACGCAGTATTTT.

The gene calls are TRBV14 and TRBJ2-1, with D unresolved. This CDR3 contains 14 residues. Per the germline V gene, CDR1 is SGHDN and CDR2 is FVKESK. The germline V and J ends were trimmed by 7 bases and 9 bases, with 19 bases remaining between them. As DNA, the CDR3 is TGTGCCAGCAAACTGTCAGGTTCCGGGTCTGAGCAGTTCTTC. Translated, it gives CASKLSGSGSEQFF.

This clone showed up just once. This rearrangement joins TRBV6-1 to TRBJ1-6, with a possible D match to TRBD1 (5 bases). There are 15 residues in the CDR3. Trimming removed 2 bases from V and 5 bases from J, with 10 bases in between. Germline V gene data show CDR1 as MNHNS and CDR2 as SASEGT. The CDR3 loop is CASSERQGDNSPLHF. The CDR3 region has the DNA TGTGCCAGCAGTGAAAGACAAGGGGATAATTCACCCCTCCACTTT.

The chain couples TRBV9 to TRBJ2-7; D might be TRBD2 (7 bases). In germline, CDR1 is SGDLS, CDR2 YYNGEE. This CDR3 comprises 13 residues. Trimming removed 4 bases from V and 4 bases from J, with 12 bases in between. DNA for the CDR3: TGTGCCAGCAGCCCGAGGGGGGGATACGAGCAGTACTTC. It encodes CASSPRGGYEQYF.

V usage is TRBV19 and J usage is TRBJ1-6; D not certain. Germline CDR1 reads LNHDA; CDR2 reads SQIVND (reference sequence). There are 16 residues in the CDR3. Trimming left V 3 bases short and J 8 bases short, with 17 bases between. CDR3 amino acids: CASSIAGILSDSPLHF. The CDR3, as DNA: TGTGCCAGTAGTATTGCCGGCATACTTTCCGATTCACCCCTCCACTTT. The full variable domain, in which reference TRBV19 and TRBJ1-6 provide the parts outside the CDR3, is DGGITQSPKYLFRKEGQNVTLSCEQNLNHDAMYWYRQDPGQGLRLIYYSQIVNDFQKGDIAEGYSVSREKKESFPLTVTSAQKNPTAFYLCASSIAGILSDSPLHFGNGTRLTVT.